This TCR beta chain was sequenced during a study of CD8 T cells in Susac syndrome. Random hexamers were used to reverse transcribe the RNA input (roughly 0.5 to 1 ug). Amplification of TCR beta CDR3 used immunoSEQ multiplex PCR across 54 Vbeta and 13 Jbeta. A single record per CDR3 protein comes from TCRdb applying MiXCR to the immunoSEQ multiplex PCR reads. The profile shows roughly 190,000 distinct CDR3 sequences, roughly 92% of them singletons. Study-wide findings and caveats: Individuals included in the TCR sequencing and HLA analysis were acknowledged by the study to be relatively few in number.

As to this clonotype: The antigen remains unidentified.

Trimming pared 3 bases from V and 4 bases from J, leaving 9 bases between. This CDR3 contains 13 residues. The sequencing sample was made of CD4+ T cells from PBMCs. The sequence came from a human donor in good health. This chain joins TRBV12-3 or TRBV12-4 and TRBJ2-5; no firm D call. The CDR3 region has the DNA TGTGCCAGCAGTTTTATTGGCGGAGAGACCCAGTACTTC. This sequence encodes CASSFIGGETQYF.